This is a list of T cell receptor beta chains from one sample in a study of T cells after yellow fever vaccination. TCRdb processed the 5' RACE reads anew with MiXCR; each CDR3 protein has one entry. Of 450,000 to 650,000 distinct CDR3 sequences in the sample, roughly 14% were seen once. This specimen consisted of PBMCs, obtained on the day of the yellow fever booster vaccination. These receptor sequences come from a man aged 25 to 40 who received the YFV17D yellow fever vaccine. The CDR3 runs from the conserved cysteine through the conserved F or W. The order of the fields is clone size, J gene, D gene, V gene, CDR3 DNA, CDR3 protein. D genes are given only for firm matches. Some rows mark clone size as missing; the rest say once, few, many or name a class of expanded clone.

abundance: few; j_gene: TRBJ1-3; d_gene: NA; v_gene: TRBV20-1; CDR3nt: TGCAGTGCTAGATCTGTCAACATTAACTCTGGAAACACCATATATTTT; CDR3aa: CSARSVNINSGNTIYF
abundance: NA; j_gene: TRBJ2-1; d_gene: TRBD2; v_gene: TRBV12-3/TRBV12-4; CDR3nt: TGTGCCAGCAGCGCCGGGACTAGCGGGGCCAATGAGCAGTTCTTC; CDR3aa: CASSAGTSGANEQFF
abundance: NA; j_gene: TRBJ1-2; d_gene: NA; v_gene: TRBV5-5; CDR3nt: TGTGCCAGCAGCTTGGCTGGCAGGGGAGCCTATGGCTACACCTTC; CDR3aa: CASSLAGRGAYGYTF
abundance: NA; j_gene: TRBJ2-1; d_gene: TRBD1; v_gene: TRBV6-5; CDR3nt: TGTGCCACTACGGGACAGCCGAATGAGCAGTTCTTC; CDR3aa: CATTGQPNEQFF
abundance: few; j_gene: TRBJ2-1; d_gene: TRBD2; v_gene: TRBV20-1; CDR3nt: TGCAGTGCTAGGGTACTAGCGGGCATTAATGAGCAGTTCTTC; CDR3aa: CSARVLAGINEQFF
abundance: many; j_gene: TRBJ2-7; d_gene: NA; v_gene: TRBV20-1; CDR3nt: TGCAGTGCTAGTGGGCGGGTCTGGCGCGAGCAGTACTTC; CDR3aa: CSASGRVWREQYF
abundance: few; j_gene: TRBJ2-6; d_gene: NA; v_gene: TRBV20-1; CDR3nt: TGCAGTGCAAGGGAGAGGCGGGGGGCCAACGTCCTGACTTTC; CDR3aa: CSARERRGANVLTF
abundance: few; j_gene: TRBJ2-7; d_gene: TRBD2; v_gene: TRBV4-3; CDR3nt: TGCGCCAGCAGCCAACAGGTAACGGGAGGGCCGGAGGAGCAGTACTTC; CDR3aa: CASSQQVTGGPEEQYF
abundance: NA; j_gene: TRBJ2-3; d_gene: NA; v_gene: TRBV4-1; CDR3nt: TGCGCCAGCAGCCAAAATTTCTGGTCAGATACGCAGTATTTT; CDR3aa: CASSQNFWSDTQYF
abundance: NA; j_gene: TRBJ2-3; d_gene: TRBD2; v_gene: TRBV10-3; CDR3nt: TGTGCCATCAGGGTGACTAGCGGGAACACAGATACGCAGTATTTT; CDR3aa: CAIRVTSGNTDTQYF
abundance: few; j_gene: TRBJ2-1; d_gene: TRBD2; v_gene: TRBV7-2; CDR3nt: TGTGCCAGCAGCCTTCGACTAGCGGGAGGGCAGGGTGAGCAGTTCTTC; CDR3aa: CASSLRLAGGQGEQFF
abundance: NA; j_gene: TRBJ2-1; d_gene: NA; v_gene: TRBV20-1; CDR3nt: TGCAGTGCTCTTGATGGCTCCGTGCAGTTCTTC; CDR3aa: CSALDGSVQFF
abundance: NA; j_gene: TRBJ2-2; d_gene: TRBD2; v_gene: TRBV7-8; CDR3nt: TGTGCCAGCAGCCCCCTTAGCGGGAAGGGGGGGGGCGAGCTGTTTTTT; CDR3aa: CASSPLSGKGGGELFF
abundance: few; j_gene: TRBJ1-2; d_gene: NA; v_gene: TRBV7-2; CDR3nt: TGTGCCAGCAGCGGGACGGGTGGGGTCTCTCATGGCTACACCTTC; CDR3aa: CASSGTGGVSHGYTF